The clone carrying this T cell receptor (beta chain) was counted many times. In building TCR beta libraries, iRepertoire HTBI primers were used together with Arm-PCR of CDR3 regions. TCRdb re-analysed the multiplex PCR reads in MiXCR, keeping a single row per CDR3 protein. The table lists about 470,000 distinct CDR3 sequences, approximately 15% of them singletons. This entry is derived from a study of regulatory T cells in long-lasting Graves disease. Time point of the sample: newly diagnosed GD, antithyroid drugs for less than 3 months. RNA from PBMCs was the source of the TCR library. V was trimmed by 5 bases and J by 4 bases, leaving 21 bases between them. The CDR3 is 17 amino acids. In germline, CDR1 is LGHNT, CDR2 FRNRAP. Separately, the same data were catalogued under a study of T cells in Graves' hyperthyroidism and ophthalmopathy.

The genes are TRBV12-5 and TRBJ2-1; D possibly corresponds to TRBD2 (6 bases). The TCR was taken from a woman in her thirties with Graves disease. This sample comprised peripheral blood mononuclear cells (PBMCs), obtained at new diagnosis, from a patient treated with antithyroid drugs. In nucleotides, the CDR3 is TGTGCTAGTGGTCCACCTCGAGTGGGTAGCGGATACAATGAGCAGTTCTTC. This encodes CASGPPRVGSGYNEQFF.